This TCR beta chain is drawn from a study of blood T cell repertoires in COVID-19. Study-wide context: Material from acute and convalescent COVID-19 was sourced from the United States, Italy and Spain.

The CDR3 is 15 residues long. Per germline, CDR1 SGDLS and CDR2 YYNGEE. The germline V and J ends were trimmed by 3 bases and 0 bases, with 10 bases remaining between them. All enrollees were about 18 to 95 years old and from about 25 US areas. Participant-given clinical history determined each cohort assignment. In the 2 weeks before study entry, exposed participants met a COVID-19 case, which was PCR-confirmed or clinician-diagnosed. Method: immunoSEQ multiplex PCR; TCRdb's copy keeps in-frame clones and lacks some. The repertoire holds roughly 280,000 clones, with around 93% as singletons. This clonotype was sampled from a man in his forties who had been exposed to COVID-19. This chain links TRBV9 with TRBJ1-5; TRBD1 might be the D (6 bases). The sequencing sample was made of PBMCs or T cells enriched from blood (not recorded which). The CDR3 here is CASSAQGNSNQPQHF. In DNA, the CDR3 is TGTGCCAGCAGCGCGCAGGGGAATAGCAATCAGCCCCAGCATTTT.